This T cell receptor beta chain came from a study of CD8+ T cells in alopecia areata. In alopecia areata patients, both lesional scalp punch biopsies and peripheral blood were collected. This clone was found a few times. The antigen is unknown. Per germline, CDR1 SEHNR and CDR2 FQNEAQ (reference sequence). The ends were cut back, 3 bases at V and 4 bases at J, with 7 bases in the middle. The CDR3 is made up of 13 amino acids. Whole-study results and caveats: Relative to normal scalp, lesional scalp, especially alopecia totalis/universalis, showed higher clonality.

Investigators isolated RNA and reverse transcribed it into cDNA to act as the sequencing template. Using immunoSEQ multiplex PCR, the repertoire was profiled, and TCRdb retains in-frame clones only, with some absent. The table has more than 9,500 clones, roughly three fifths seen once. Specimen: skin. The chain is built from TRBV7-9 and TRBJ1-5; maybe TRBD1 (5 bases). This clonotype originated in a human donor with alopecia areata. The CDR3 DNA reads TGTGCCAGCAGCTTGGGGGAAAATCAGCCCCAGCATTTT. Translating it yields CASSLGENQPQHF.